This entry is about one T cell receptor (beta chain). Its antigen is still unknown. Nothing much larger sits one base from this clone, and base qualities are not available. The entry originates in a study of CD8 T cells in ankylosing spondylitis (dated by TCRdb to 2017 to 2019). For the wider study: The study profiled T cell receptor beta repertoires in healthy donors and ankylosing spondylitis patients to find disease-linked TCR variants. The full study cohort was made up of 25 ankylosing spondylitis patients and 108 healthy donors. Peripheral blood samples were taken, and synovial fluid was additionally collected from ankylosing spondylitis patients. Study-level results and caveats: Some TCR beta motif variants had previously been reported in synovial fluid and blood of reactive arthritis patients, which suggested common disease-initiation mechanisms. The disease-linked clones showed a CD8+ phenotype and occurred at relatively low frequencies in peripheral blood. According to the report, matched synovial fluid samples from ankylosing spondylitis patients were significantly enriched for the disease-linked clones. A TCR beta motif of fewer than 10 highly homologous amino acid variants appeared characteristic of blood from ankylosing spondylitis patients.

The sequencer was an Illumina HiSeq 2500. Quantitative 5'-RACE with molecular barcodes was used to prepare TCR beta libraries. The study's own analysis went as follows. A new computational method, built on a probabilistic model of VDJ rearrangement, was used to identify disease-linked TCR variants. Using fastp trimming at Q25 and MiXCR clonotype assembly, TCRdb reanalyzed the public sequencing data and kept in-frame beta chains. Each entry is one CDR3 protein sequence, shown with its most common DNA and genes. For this entry, the V and J calls and clone size follow TCRdb and not the study's own pipeline. The sample data list over 600,000 distinct CDR3 sequences, and 15% to 20% of these were observed just once. The ten biggest clones cover under 20% of the sample. The germline ends are 10 bases apart after V is trimmed by 5 bases and J by 0 bases. The CDR3 sequence holds 15 residues, the cysteine and phenylalanine included. Only the CDR3 region is kept as DNA, spanning 45 bases read in frame from base 1. CDR1 and CDR2, looked up from the germline V gene (reference sequence), are SEHNR and FQNEAQ.

The receptor comes from a male donor with ankylosing spondylitis. The chain is encoded by TRBV7-9 joined to TRBJ1-4; no confident D gene assignment can be made. The specimen sequenced was blood, either unsorted or a sorted T cell fraction (not recorded which). The nucleotides read TGTGCCAGCAGCCGCGACGGGGCAACTAATGAAAAACTGTTTTTT. Its coded protein is CASSRDGATNEKLFF.